Each of the 21 T cell receptor beta chains below was sequenced from the same sample in a study of blood T cell repertoires in COVID-19 (dated by TCRdb to 2020 to 2021). The library was prepared using the immunoSEQ multiplex PCR assay. TCRdb mirrors the immuneACCESS table, restricted to in-frame sequences. Some clones are absent from its copies; in checked studies, under half trace to an unresolved V gene, and the reason for the others is unknown. The sample data list about 220,000 clones, and about 87% of these were observed just once. The ten largest clones represent 2.6% of the sample. The sequenced material came from PBMCs or T cells enriched from blood (not recorded which). The source is a woman in her twenties or thirties who had recovered from COVID-19.

This clone was seen a handful of times. The chain links TRBV7-9 to TRBJ2-1, with D perhaps TRBD2 (5 bases). CDR3 length equals 15 residues. The germline V gene has CDR1 SEHNR and CDR2 FQNEAQ (reference sequence). Trimming removed 0 bases at V and 6 bases at J, with 12 bases between. CDR3 nucleotides: TGTGCCAGCAGCTTAGCTCAAGGGCTAGCCAATGAGCAGTTCTTC. Protein product: CASSLAQGLANEQFF.

The rearrangement uses TRBV4-3 and TRBJ1-1; D remains ambiguous. This CDR3 comprises 15 residues. V dropped 0 bases and J dropped 3 bases, with 11 bases sitting between them. Germline-derived CDR1 and CDR2 are LGHNA and YSLEER. CDR3 DNA: TGCGCCAGCAGCCAAGATATCGCCGGGGACACTGAAGCTTTCTTT. This gives the protein CASSQDIAGDTEAFF.

The table lists this clone with a count of one. CDR3 nucleotides: TGTGCCAGCTCACCTGACAGGGGGGATGGCTACACCTTC. Encoded protein: CASSPDRGDGYTF. This rearrangement joins TRBV18 to TRBJ1-2, with TRBD1 matching over 9 bases. CDR1 KGHSH and CDR2 LQKENI come from the germline V gene. This CDR3 is 13 amino acids long. J was trimmed by 6 bases and V by 3 bases; bases with no gene match: 2.

The chain is built from TRBV7-6 and TRBJ1-6, with a weak D call TRBD1 (5 bases). CDR1 and CDR2 from the germline V gene are SGHVS and FNYEAQ. V lost 1 base and J lost 10, with 20 bases in between. The CDR3 consists of 17 residues. CDR3 residues: CASSLGLTDTARSPLHF. CDR3 in DNA: TGTGCCAGCAGCTTAGGATTGACGGACACCGCTCGGTCACCCCTCCACTTT.

The chain couples TRBV19 to TRBJ1-5, with TRBD1 identical over 8 bases. Germline CDR1 and CDR2: LNHDA and SQIVND (reference sequence). J lost 1 base, V lost 4 bases, and 3 bases had no gene match. CDR3 length: 15 residues. CDR3 sequence: CASSTTGESNQPQHF. The CDR3 DNA reads TGTGCCAGTAGTACGACAGGGGAAAGCAATCAGCCCCAGCATTTT.

The chain couples TRBV7-2 to TRBJ1-1, with TRBD1 matching 7 bases. The V gene's germline CDR1 is SGHTA and CDR2 FQGNSA. The V segment lost 2 bases and the J segment 4 bases; nucleotides outside the gene matches: 7. There are 15 residues in the CDR3. In DNA, the CDR3 is TGTGCCAGCAGCTTAACAGGGGCTACGGGCACTGAAGCTTTCTTT. Amino acid sequence: CASSLTGATGTEAFF.

The rearrangement links TRBV19 to TRBJ1-5, with 9 positions matching TRBD1. Germline lookup yields CDR1 LNHDA and CDR2 SQIVND (reference sequence). The trim removed 5 bases at V and 6 bases at J, leaving 8 bases unmatched. The CDR3 sequence is 15 residues long. The CDR3 DNA follows: TGTGCCAGTAGTTGGACAGGGGTGATGGTTCAGCCCCAGCATTTT. Protein sequence: CASSWTGVMVQPQHF.

The chain links TRBV27 to TRBJ1-1; 7 bases agree with TRBD1. Germline V CDR1 and CDR2: MNHEY, SMNVEV (reference sequence). CDR3 length: 16 amino acids. The J segment lost 1 base and the V segment lost 4 bases, leaving 9 bases of the junction unmatched. The CDR3 here is CASSSASGGGNTEAFF. CDR3 nucleotide sequence: TGTGCCAGCAGTTCGGCATCAGGGGGTGGGAACACTGAAGCTTTCTTT.

The chain is built from TRBV5-8 and TRBJ2-3, with 9 bases that match TRBD1. CDR1 is SGHTS, CDR2 YDEGEE, per germline. The CDR3 runs 16 residues. The trim removed 5 bases at V and 2 bases at J, leaving 9 bases unmatched. The CDR3 coding sequence is TGTGCCAGCAGGGGTAGGGACAGGGACATCACAGATACGCAGTATTTT. Residues: CASRGRDRDITDTQYF. The whole variable domain, remainder taken from reference TRBV5-8 and TRBJ2-3, is EAGVTQSPTHLIKTRGQQATLRCSPISGHTSVYWYQQALGLGLQFLLWYDEGEERNRGNFPPRFSGRQFPNYSSELNVNALELEDSALYLCASRGRDRDITDTQYFGPGTRLTVL.

V usage is TRBV6-5 and J usage is TRBJ1-2, with TRBD1 identical over 11 bases. The CDR3 has 14 residues. Germline CDR1 reads MNHEY; CDR2 reads SVGAGI. The V segment lost 0 bases and the J segment 10 bases; nucleotides outside the gene matches: 4. CDR3 in DNA: TGTGCCAGCAGTTACTCGGGACAGGGGGGAATCTACACCTTC. Amino acids: CASSYSGQGGIYTF.

V gene TRBV7-2 combines with J gene TRBJ1-3, with no clear D. The CDR3 loop spans 15 amino acids. Germline loops: CDR1 SGHTA, CDR2 FQGNSA. The V and J ends lost 2 bases and 7 bases respectively, with 15 bases between them. The CDR3, as DNA: TGTGCCAGCAGCTTACTTTTGAGGCCCAGTAACACCATATATTTT. This translates into CASSLLLRPSNTIYF.

This rearrangement joins TRBV4-1 to TRBJ2-7, with 8 bases lining up with TRBD1. Germline V gene lookup returns CDR1 MGHRA and CDR2 YSYEKL. The CDR3 has 15 amino acids. The junction had 5 bases not matched to a gene; V was cut back by 1 base and J by 3 bases. CDR3 protein: CASSQGRGLDYEQYF. The CDR3 DNA is TGCGCCAGCAGCCAAGGCAGGGGGCTTGACTACGAGCAGTACTTC.

This chain uses TRBV5-4 with TRBJ2-5; no reliable D call. In germline, CDR1 is SGHNT, CDR2 YYREEE (reference sequence). This CDR3 spans 16 amino acids. Trimming removed 3 bases at V and 5 bases at J, with 20 bases between. The CDR3 loop is CASSSNNPNLGETQYF. The DNA for the CDR3 is TGTGCCAGCAGCTCAAATAACCCTAACCTCGGGGAGACCCAGTACTTC.

The V call is TRBV5-1, the J call TRBJ2-2; TRBD1 agrees at 7 bases. Germline CDR1 reads SGHRS; CDR2 reads YFSETQ. The CDR3 runs 14 residues. The trim removed 4 bases at V and 4 bases at J, leaving 4 bases unmatched. CDR3 residues: CASSRTGVTGELFF. CDR3 in DNA: TGCGCCAGCAGCCGGACAGGAGTCACCGGGGAGCTGTTTTTT.

The chain combines TRBV6-5 with TRBJ1-1, with D unresolved. The CDR3 sequence is 12 residues long. The ends were cut back, 7 bases at V and 2 bases at J, with 8 bases in the middle. CDR1 is MNHEY and CDR2 is SVGAGI in the germline V gene. DNA for the CDR3: TGTGCCAGCATCCGAGGTAACACTGAAGCTTTCTTT. Residues: CASIRGNTEAFF.

The chain recombines TRBV28 with TRBJ1-1; TRBD1 aligns across 7 bases. The junction had 18 bases not matched to a gene; V was cut back by 5 bases and J by 6 bases. In germline, CDR1 is MDHEN, CDR2 SYDVKM. The CDR3 is 17 amino acids. CDR3 sequence (DNA): TGTGCCAGCAGTCTCTCATCCTGGGACAGTACCTCCGCTGAAGCTTTCTTT. Protein product: CASSLSSWDSTSAEAFF.

The rearrangement uses TRBV5-1 and TRBJ2-1; 13 bases are a match to TRBD2. Germline lookup yields CDR1 SGHRS and CDR2 YFSETQ. V lost 9 bases and J lost 8; bases outside the gene matches: 5. This CDR3 spans 13 amino acids. The CDR3 bases are TGCGCCACTACTAGCGGGGGGGCCGATGAGCAGTTCTTC. Translation gives CATTSGGADEQFF.

CDR3 sequence: CASSQADSRNTEAFF. The CDR3 coding sequence is TGCGCCAGCAGCCAAGCGGACAGTCGGAACACTGAAGCTTTCTTT. V is TRBV4-3 and J is TRBJ1-1, with D possibly TRBD1 on 6 matching bases. This CDR3 is built from 15 residues. Germline V gene data show CDR1 as LGHNA and CDR2 as YSLEER. V dropped 1 base and J dropped 1 base, with 10 bases sitting between them.

Here the CDR3 DNA reads TGTGCCAGCAGTTTAGGGGGAAGGCAGGAAGCTTTCTTT. Its translation: CASSLGGRQEAFF. The chain links TRBV6-5 to TRBJ1-1; a weak D match, TRBD1 (6 bases). Germline CDR1 MNHEY, CDR2 SVGAGI. With 4 bases removed from V and 8 bases from J, the gap between germline ends came to 14 bases. The CDR3 extends over 13 amino acids.

J is TRBJ1-4 and V is TRBV4-1; 11 bases line up with TRBD1. J lost 6 bases, V lost 1 base, and 1 base had no gene match. CDR1 MGHRA and CDR2 YSYEKL come from the germline V gene. The CDR3 runs to 15 residues. CDR3 bases: TGCGCCAGCAGCCAAGCGGGACAGGGGGATGAAAAACTGTTTTTT. Translated: CASSQAGQGDEKLFF.

The chain uses TRBV11-1 and TRBJ2-2, with TRBD1 matching over 8 bases. The CDR3 is 13 residues long. Losses at the gene ends were 10 bases for V and 5 bases for J; bases not matched to a gene: 6. Germline V CDR1 and CDR2: SGHAT, FQDESV (reference sequence). CDR3 coding DNA: TGTGCCACTAGACAGGGGCATACCGGGGAGCTGTTTTTT. It codes for CATRQGHTGELFF.